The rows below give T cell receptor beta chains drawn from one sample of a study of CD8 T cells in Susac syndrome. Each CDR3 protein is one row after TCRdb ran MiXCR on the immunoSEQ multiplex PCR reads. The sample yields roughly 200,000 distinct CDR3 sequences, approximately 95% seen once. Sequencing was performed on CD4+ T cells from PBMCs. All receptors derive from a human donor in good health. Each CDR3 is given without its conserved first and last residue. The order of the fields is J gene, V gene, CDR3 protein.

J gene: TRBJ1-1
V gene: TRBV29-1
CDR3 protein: SGLDRVNTEAF

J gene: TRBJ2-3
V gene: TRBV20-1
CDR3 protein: SASSGLAADTQY

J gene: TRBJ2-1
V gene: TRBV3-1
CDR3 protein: ASSQGTGPANEQF

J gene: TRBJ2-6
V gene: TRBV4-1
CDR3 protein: ASSQDFKTAGANVLT

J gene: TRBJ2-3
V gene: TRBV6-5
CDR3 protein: ASSGQITDTQY

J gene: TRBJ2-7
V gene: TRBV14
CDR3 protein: ASSQELAGTYEQY

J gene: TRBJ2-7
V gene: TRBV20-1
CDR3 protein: SARDGREPSYEQY

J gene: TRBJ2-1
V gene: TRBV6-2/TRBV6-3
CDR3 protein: ASKRETSYNEQF

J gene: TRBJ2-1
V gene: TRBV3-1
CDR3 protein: ASSHPGTSSSYNEQF

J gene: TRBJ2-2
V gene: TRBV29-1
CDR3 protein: STEGLAGYRTGELF

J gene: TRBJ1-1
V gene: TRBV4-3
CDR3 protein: ASSQSPNTEAF

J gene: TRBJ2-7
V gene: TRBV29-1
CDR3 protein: SARLGALHSYEQY

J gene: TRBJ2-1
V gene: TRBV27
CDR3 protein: ASSPRLADYNEQF

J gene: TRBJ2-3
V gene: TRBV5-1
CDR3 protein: ASSLRQEATDTQY

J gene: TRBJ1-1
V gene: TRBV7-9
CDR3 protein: ASSLDLGTEAF

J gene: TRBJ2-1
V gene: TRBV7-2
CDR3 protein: ASSLNRLYNEQF

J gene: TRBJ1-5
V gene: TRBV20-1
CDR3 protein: SASWIRNQPQH

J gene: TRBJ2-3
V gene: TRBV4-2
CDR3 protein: ASSQVRQQSLDTQY

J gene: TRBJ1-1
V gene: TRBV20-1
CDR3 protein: SARDPRLPMNTEAF

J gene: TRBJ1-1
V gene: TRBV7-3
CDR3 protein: ASSLVRGAEAF

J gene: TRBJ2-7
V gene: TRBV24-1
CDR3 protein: ATSDSNEQY

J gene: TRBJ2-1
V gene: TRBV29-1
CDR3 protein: SVLAGGSSNEQF

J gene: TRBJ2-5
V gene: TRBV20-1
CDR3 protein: SARASGTGETQY

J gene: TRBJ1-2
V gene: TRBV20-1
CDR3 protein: SARESDNYGYT

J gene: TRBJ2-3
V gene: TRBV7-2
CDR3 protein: ASSLAGVGDTQY

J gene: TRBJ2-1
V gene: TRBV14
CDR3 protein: ASSQDKLAGVDEQF

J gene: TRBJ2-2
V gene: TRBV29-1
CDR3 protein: SVRRQGAGELF

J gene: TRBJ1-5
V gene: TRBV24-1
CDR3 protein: ATSDFEEPQH

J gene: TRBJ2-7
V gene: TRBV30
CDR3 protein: AWSSAREQY

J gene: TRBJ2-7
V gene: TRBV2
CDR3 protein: ASTLSGGENQYEQY

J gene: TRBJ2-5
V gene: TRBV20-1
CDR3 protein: SARGRGEETQY

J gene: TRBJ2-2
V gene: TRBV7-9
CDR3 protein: ASSFRREVAGELF

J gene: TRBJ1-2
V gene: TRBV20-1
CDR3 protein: SARDRPGYT

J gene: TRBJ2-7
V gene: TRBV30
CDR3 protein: AWSDKRLAFHEQY

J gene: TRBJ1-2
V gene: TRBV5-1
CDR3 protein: ASSPTRDGYGYT

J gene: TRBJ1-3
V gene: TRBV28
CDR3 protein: ASSLAASGNTIY

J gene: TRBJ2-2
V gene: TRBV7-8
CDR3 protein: ASSLFSNTGELF

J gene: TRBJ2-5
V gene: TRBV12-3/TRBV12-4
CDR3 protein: ASTTGLAAQVAQY

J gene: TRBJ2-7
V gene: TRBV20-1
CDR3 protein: SRAGKSYEQY

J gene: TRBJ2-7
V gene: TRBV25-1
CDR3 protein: ASSPQGRDEQY

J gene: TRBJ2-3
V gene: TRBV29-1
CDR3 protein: SAGLAVTDTQY

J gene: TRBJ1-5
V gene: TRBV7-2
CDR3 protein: ASSSQGGGGQPQH

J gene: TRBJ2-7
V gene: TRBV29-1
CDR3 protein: SVVAGAGQY

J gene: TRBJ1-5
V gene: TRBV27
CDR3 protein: ASSFQREGQPQH

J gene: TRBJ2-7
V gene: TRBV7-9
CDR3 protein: ASSSTQGSYEQY

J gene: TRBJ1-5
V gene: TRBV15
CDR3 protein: ATSRGDTRNQPQH

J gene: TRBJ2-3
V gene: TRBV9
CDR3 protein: ASSVTGTDTQY

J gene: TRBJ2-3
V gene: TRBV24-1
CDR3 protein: ATGGSTDTQY

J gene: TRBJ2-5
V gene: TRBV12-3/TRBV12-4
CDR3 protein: ASSLAPLSAQY

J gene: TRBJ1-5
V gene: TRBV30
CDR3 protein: AWSRGEGPQH

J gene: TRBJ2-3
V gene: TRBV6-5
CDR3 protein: ASSYSRLAGPSDTQY

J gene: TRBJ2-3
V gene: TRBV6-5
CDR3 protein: ASSYGPTGTSTDTQY

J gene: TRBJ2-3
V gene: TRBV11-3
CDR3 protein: ASSWRTGVMQY

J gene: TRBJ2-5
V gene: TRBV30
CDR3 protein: AWSVLGYQETQY

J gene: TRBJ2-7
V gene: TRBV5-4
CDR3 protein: ASSPYGTSQQGQY

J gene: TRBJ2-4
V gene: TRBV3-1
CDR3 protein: ASSQSGQGKDQY

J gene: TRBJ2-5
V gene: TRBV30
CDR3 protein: AWSVQGGETQY

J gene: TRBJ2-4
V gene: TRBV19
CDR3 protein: ASSIDGVRLAKNIQY